This TCR beta chain was captured by sequencing in a study of blood T cell repertoires in COVID-19. The wider study: Specimens from acute and convalescent COVID-19 originated in the United States, Italy and Spain. The cDNA or gDNA used as material had been derived from T cells, B-cell-depleted T cells, or PBMCs.

In the authors' workflow: How many nucleated cells were present was estimated from reference gene primer amplification. Clones were read by immunoSEQ multiplex PCR, and TCRdb kept only the in-frame ones, dropping some. From that table come the V and J calls and clone size; the DNA was used to work out D and trimming. The repertoire has some 93,000 clones, 86% of them found once; the top ten carry approximately 6.8%. V was trimmed by 3 bases and J by 5 bases, leaving 10 bases between them. The CDR3 contains 14 residues. Germline CDR1 is SSHAT and CDR2 is FNYEAQ (reference sequence). The sample consisted of peripheral blood. The origin of this receptor is a man aged 60 to 75 with acute or convalescent COVID-19. The chain recombines TRBV7-7 with TRBJ2-2; D might be TRBD2 (5 bases). Written as DNA, the CDR3 is TGTGCCAGCAGCTTTGGACTGCAAACCGGGGAGCTGTTTTTT. Residues: CASSFGLQTGELFF. Together with reference TRBV7-7 and TRBJ2-2, the CDR3 gives the full variable domain: GAGVSQSPRYKVTKRGQDVTLRCDPISSHATLYWYQQALGQGPEFLTYFNYEAQPDKSGLPSDRFSAERPEGSISTLTIQRTEQRDSAMYRCASSFGLQTGELFFGEGSRLTVL.